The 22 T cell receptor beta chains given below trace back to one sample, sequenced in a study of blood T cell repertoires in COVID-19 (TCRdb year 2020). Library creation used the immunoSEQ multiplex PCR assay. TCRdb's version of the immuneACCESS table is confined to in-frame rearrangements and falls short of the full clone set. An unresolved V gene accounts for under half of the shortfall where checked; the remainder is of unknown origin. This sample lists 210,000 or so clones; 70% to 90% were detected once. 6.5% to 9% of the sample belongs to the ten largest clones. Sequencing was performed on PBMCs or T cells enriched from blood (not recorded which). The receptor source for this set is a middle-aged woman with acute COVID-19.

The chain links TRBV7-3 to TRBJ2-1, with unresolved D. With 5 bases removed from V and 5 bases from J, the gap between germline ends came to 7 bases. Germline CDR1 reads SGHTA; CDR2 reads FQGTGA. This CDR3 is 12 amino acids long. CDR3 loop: CASSVSNNEQFF. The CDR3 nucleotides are TGTGCCAGCAGCGTAAGTAACAATGAGCAGTTCTTC.

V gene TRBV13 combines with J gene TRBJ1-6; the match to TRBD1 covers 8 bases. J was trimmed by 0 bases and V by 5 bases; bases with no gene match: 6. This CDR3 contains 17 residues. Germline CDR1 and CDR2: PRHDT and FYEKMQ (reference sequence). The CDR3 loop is CASSPRTGSSYNSPLHF. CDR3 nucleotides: TGTGCCAGCAGCCCGCGGACAGGGAGCTCCTATAATTCACCCCTCCACTTT. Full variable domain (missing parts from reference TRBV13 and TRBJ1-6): AAGVIQSPRHLIKEKRETATLKCYPIPRHDTVYWYQQGPGQDPQFLISFYEKMQSDKGSIPDRFSAQQFSDYHSELNMSSLELGDSALYFCASSPRTGSSYNSPLHFGNGTRLTVT.

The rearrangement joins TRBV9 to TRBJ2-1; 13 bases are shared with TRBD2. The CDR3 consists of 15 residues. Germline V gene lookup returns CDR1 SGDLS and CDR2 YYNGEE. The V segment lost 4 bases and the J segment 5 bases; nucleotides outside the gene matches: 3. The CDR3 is CASSFGLAGDNEQFF. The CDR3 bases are TGTGCCAGCAGCTTTGGACTAGCGGGGGACAATGAGCAGTTCTTC.

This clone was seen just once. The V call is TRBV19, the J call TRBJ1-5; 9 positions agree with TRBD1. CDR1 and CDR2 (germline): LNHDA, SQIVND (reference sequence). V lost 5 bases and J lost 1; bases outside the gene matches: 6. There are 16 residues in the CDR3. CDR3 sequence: CASSVQGATSNQPQHF. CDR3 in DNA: TGTGCCAGTAGTGTACAGGGGGCGACGAGCAATCAGCCCCAGCATTTT.

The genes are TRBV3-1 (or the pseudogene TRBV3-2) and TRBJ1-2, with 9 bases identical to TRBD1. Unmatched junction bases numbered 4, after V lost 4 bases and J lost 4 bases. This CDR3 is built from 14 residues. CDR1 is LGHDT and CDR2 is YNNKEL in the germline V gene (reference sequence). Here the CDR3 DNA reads TGTGCCAGCAGCCTACAGACAGGGGGCTATGGCTACACCTTC. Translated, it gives CASSLQTGGYGYTF.

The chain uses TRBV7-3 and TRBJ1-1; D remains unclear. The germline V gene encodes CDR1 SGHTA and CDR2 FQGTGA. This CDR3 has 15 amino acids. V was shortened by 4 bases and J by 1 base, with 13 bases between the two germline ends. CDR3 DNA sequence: TGTGCCAGCAGCTCCTTGGTCACGGGGAACACTGAAGCTTTCTTT. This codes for CASSSLVTGNTEAFF.

CDR3 loop: CASSSQGHTGELFF. The DNA of the CDR3 is TGTGCCAGTAGTTCCCAGGGGCACACCGGGGAGCTGTTTTTT. V is TRBV19 and J is TRBJ2-2; D possibly corresponds to TRBD1 (6 bases). Per germline, CDR1 LNHDA and CDR2 SQIVND (reference sequence). The CDR3 runs to 14 residues. The ends were cut back, 5 bases at V and 3 bases at J, with 10 bases in the middle.

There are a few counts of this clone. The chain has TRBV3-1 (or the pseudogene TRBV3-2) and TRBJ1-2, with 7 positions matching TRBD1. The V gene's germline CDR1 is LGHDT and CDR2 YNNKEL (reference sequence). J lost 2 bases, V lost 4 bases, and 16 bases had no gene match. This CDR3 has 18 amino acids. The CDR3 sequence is CASSPSVRDRSFNYGYTF. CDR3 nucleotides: TGTGCCAGCAGCCCTTCAGTCCGGGACAGATCATTCAACTATGGCTACACCTTC.

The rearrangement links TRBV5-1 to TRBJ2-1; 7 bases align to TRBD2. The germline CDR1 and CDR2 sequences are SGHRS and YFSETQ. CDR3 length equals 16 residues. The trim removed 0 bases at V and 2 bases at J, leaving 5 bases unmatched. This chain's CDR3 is CASSLAGGVAYNEQFF. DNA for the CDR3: TGCGCCAGCAGCTTGGCGGGAGGTGTGGCCTACAATGAGCAGTTCTTC.

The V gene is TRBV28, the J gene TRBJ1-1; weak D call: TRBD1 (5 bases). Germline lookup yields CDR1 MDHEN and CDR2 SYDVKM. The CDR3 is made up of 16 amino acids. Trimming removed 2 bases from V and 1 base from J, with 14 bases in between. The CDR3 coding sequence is TGTGCCAGCAGTTTAATGTGGGGCAAGGGGAACACTGAAGCTTTCTTT. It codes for CASSLMWGKGNTEAFF.

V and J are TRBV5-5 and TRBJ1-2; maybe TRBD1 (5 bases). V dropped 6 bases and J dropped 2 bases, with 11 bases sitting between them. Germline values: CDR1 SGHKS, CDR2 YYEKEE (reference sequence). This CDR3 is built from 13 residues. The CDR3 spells CASIKTGNYGYTF. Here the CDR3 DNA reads TGTGCCAGCATAAAAACAGGAAACTATGGCTACACCTTC.

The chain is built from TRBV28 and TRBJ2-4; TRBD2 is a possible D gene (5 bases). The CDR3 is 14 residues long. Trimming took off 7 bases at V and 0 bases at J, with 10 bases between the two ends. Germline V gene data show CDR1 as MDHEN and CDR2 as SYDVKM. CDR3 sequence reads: CASTLSVAKNIQYF. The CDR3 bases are TGTGCCAGCACTCTTAGCGTAGCCAAAAACATTCAGTACTTC.

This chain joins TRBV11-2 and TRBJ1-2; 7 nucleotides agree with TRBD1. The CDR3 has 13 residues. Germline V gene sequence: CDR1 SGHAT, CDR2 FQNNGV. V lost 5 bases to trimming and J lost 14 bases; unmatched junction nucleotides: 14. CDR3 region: CASSEGTVVLGTF. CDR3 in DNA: TGTGCCAGCAGCGAAGGGACAGTCGTGCTTGGGACCTTC.

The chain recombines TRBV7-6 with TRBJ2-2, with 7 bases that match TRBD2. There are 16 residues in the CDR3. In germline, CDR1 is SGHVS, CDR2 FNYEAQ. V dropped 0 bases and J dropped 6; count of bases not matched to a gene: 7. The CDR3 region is CASSLALPGGAGELFF. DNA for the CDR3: TGTGCCAGCAGCTTAGCGCTTCCTGGGGGGGCCGGGGAGCTGTTTTTT. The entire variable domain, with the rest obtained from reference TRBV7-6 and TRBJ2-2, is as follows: GAGVSQSPRYKVTKRGQDVALRCDPISGHVSLYWYRQALGQGPEFLTYFNYEAQQDKSGLPNDRFSAERPEGSISTLTIQRTEQRDSAMYRCASSLALPGGAGELFFGEGSRLTVL.

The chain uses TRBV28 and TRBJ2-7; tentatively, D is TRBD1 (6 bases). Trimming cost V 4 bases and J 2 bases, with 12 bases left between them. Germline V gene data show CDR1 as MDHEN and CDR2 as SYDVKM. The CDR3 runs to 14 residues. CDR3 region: CASSSTGSTYEQYF. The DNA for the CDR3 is TGTGCCAGCAGTTCTACAGGGTCGACCTACGAGCAGTACTTC.

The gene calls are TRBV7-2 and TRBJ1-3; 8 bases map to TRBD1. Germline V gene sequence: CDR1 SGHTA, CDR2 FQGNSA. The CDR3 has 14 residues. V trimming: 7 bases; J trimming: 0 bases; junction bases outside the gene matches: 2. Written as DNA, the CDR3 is TGTGCCAGCAAGACAGGGGCCTCTGGAAACACCATATATTTT. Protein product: CASKTGASGNTIYF.

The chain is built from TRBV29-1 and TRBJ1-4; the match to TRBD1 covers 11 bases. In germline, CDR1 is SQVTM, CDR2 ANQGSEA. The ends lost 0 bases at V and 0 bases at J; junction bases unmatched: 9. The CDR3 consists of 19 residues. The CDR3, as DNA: TGCAGCGTTGAAGATCCCCCTCCGGGACAGGGGGCAACTAATGAAAAACTGTTTTTT. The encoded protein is CSVEDPPPGQGATNEKLFF.

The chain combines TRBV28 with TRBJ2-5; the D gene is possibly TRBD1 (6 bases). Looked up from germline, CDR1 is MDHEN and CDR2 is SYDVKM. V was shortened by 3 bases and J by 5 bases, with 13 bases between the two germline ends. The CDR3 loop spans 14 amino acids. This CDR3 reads CASSFQGPGETQYF. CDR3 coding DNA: TGTGCCAGCAGTTTTCAGGGGCCTGGGGAGACCCAGTACTTC. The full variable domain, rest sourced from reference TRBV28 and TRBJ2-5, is DVKVTQSSRYLVKRTGEKVFLECVQDMDHENMFWYRQDPGLGLRLIYFSYDVKMKEKGDIPEGYSVSREKKERFSLILESASTNQTSMYLCASSFQGPGETQYFGPGTRLLVL.

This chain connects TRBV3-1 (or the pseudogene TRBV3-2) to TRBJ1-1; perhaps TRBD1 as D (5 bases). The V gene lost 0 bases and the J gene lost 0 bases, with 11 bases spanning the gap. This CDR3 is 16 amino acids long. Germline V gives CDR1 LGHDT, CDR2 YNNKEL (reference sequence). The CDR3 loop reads CASSQDLGEVNTEAFF. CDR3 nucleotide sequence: TGTGCCAGCAGCCAAGATCTGGGGGAGGTGAACACTGAAGCTTTCTTT.

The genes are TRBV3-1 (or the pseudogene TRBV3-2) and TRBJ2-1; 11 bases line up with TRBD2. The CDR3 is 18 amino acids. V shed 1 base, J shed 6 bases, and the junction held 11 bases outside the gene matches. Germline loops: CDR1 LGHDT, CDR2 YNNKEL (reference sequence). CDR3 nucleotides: TGTGCCAGCAGCCAAGTAAGCACTAGCGGGAGCTTCCTCAATGAGCAGTTCTTC. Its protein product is CASSQVSTSGSFLNEQFF.

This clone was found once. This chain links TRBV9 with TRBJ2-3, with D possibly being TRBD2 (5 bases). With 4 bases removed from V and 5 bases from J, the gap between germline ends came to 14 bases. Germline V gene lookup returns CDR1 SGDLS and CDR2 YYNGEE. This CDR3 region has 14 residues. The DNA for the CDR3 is TGTGCCAGCAGCCCCTGGACTGAACGAGATACGCAGTATTTT. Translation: CASSPWTERDTQYF.

CDR3 sequence: CALRESRTRSDTQYF. CDR3 DNA: TGTGCCCTAAGGGAATCGAGGACTCGATCGGATACGCAGTATTTT. The genes are TRBV28 and TRBJ2-3; perhaps TRBD2 as D (5 bases). The V end was cut by 11 bases, the J end by 6 bases, with 24 bases between. This CDR3 spans 15 amino acids. The germline CDR1 and CDR2 sequences are MDHEN and SYDVKM.